A selection of T cell receptor beta chains follows, all from one sample in a study of cytomegalovirus exposure and HLA in healthy donors. TCRdb's table, derived via immunoSEQ multiplex PCR, lists solely in-frame clones and lacks some. This sample has 150,000 or so clones, with 80% to 85% found just once. The sample was PBMCs. These receptors originate from a male donor in good health and CMV-seropositive. Each CDR3 is given with its conserved first and last residue.

J gene	V gene	CDR3 length	CDR3 protein
TRBJ1-6	TRBV5-1	15	CASSPPGGGTFALHF
TRBJ2-5	TRBV6-1	13	CASNSGTQETQYF
TRBJ2-1	TRBV21-1	21	CASSKSPRVAGGMSDYNEQFF
TRBJ1-3	TRBV7-9	16	CACNPPAGEGGNTIYF
TRBJ1-1	TRBV6-5	11	CASSGGLGAFF
TRBJ2-1	TRBV5-1	20	CASSLPRWEGQARPYNEQFF
TRBJ2-3	TRBV5-1	16	CASSPPTSGGTDTQYF
TRBJ2-5	TRBV7-6	15	CASSSAWGTPATQYF
TRBJ2-7	TRBV10-3	12	CAISAPSYEQYF
TRBJ1-2	TRBV6-5	14	CASSRTALNYGYTF
TRBJ1-5	TRBV28	12	CASVAVNQPQHF
TRBJ2-3	TRBV29-1	14	CSVVGRSNTDTQYF
TRBJ1-2	TRBV5-4	14	CASSLAAGPDGYTF
TRBJ2-1	TRBV6-5	15	CASSLSTPSYNEQFF
TRBJ1-2	TRBV7-2	15	CASSSSGGAGYGYTF
TRBJ1-1	TRBV7-9	15	CASSFPTGVKAEAFF
TRBJ1-1	TRBV10-1	13	CASSESIRGEAFF
TRBJ2-7	TRBV11-2	14	CASSPSRRLGEQYF
TRBJ1-3	TRBV12-5	18	CASGSIPLNTGAGNTIYF
TRBJ2-2	TRBV7-9	17	CASSSPAGGGYTGELFF
TRBJ2-1	TRBV2	12	CASGQSPGVPIF
TRBJ2-5	TRBV14	16	CASSPRVDIRRETQYF
NA	TRBV4-1	16	CASSQVILAGPYEQYF
TRBJ1-6	TRBV4-1	18	CASSRATPATGDHSPLHF
TRBJ1-2	TRBV27	15	CASSLAPLTVYGYTF
TRBJ1-6	TRBV11-3	12	CASSLAAGPLHF
TRBJ2-3	TRBV28	15	CASSLGQGGTDTQYF
TRBJ1-1	TRBV10-3	16	CAIRKSWGGVNTEAFF
TRBJ1-1	TRBV6-1	13	CASSPDGDTEAFF
TRBJ2-1	TRBV5-1	17	CASSPLVAGGFGNEQFF
TRBJ2-7	TRBV6-5	14	CASPGQGAANEQYF
TRBJ2-6	TRBV5-6	15	CASSPVLSGANVLTF
TRBJ2-1	TRBV5-4	13	CASRGYTYNEQFF
TRBJ1-2	TRBV30	13	CAWNPGTGYDYTF
TRBJ2-7	TRBV15	18	CATSKPGQGHGGSYEQYF
TRBJ2-2	TRBV10-2	18	CASSLPTMTVEGIGELFF
TRBJ1-5	TRBV27	13	CASSHSGYQPQHF
TRBJ1-4	TRBV29-1	12	CSARGTSEKLFF
TRBJ1-2	TRBV7-8	14	CASSLEQGWDGYTF
TRBJ2-5	TRBV5-8	16	CASSLGGGPSLETQYF